The clone carrying this T cell receptor beta chain was counted once. Per the original methods: The assay estimated nucleated cells by amplifying reference gene primers. Clones were read by immunoSEQ multiplex PCR, and TCRdb kept only the in-frame ones, dropping some. D and trimming were read from the DNA, whereas the V and J calls and clone size are those reported in that table. The sample includes tens of thousands of clones, around three quarters of them seen just once. This sample stems from a study of blood T cell repertoires in COVID-19. Study information: Researchers got acute and convalescent COVID-19 samples from the United States, Italy and Spain. The analysed material was cDNA or gDNA that came from T cells, B-cell-depleted T cells, or PBMCs.

V lost 4 bases, J lost 4 bases, and 10 bases stayed unmatched. Germline CDR1 and CDR2: LGHNT and FRNRAP. There are 16 residues in the CDR3. The sample comprised peripheral blood. This clonotype originated in a man aged 45-65 years with active or convalescent COVID-19. V gene TRBV12-5 combines with J gene TRBJ1-1, with 9 bases lining up with TRBD1. The CDR3 region has the DNA TGTGCTAGTGGTTGGGGGTTCGGGACAGGGACCACTGAAGCTTTCTTT. Translated: CASGWGFGTGTTEAFF.